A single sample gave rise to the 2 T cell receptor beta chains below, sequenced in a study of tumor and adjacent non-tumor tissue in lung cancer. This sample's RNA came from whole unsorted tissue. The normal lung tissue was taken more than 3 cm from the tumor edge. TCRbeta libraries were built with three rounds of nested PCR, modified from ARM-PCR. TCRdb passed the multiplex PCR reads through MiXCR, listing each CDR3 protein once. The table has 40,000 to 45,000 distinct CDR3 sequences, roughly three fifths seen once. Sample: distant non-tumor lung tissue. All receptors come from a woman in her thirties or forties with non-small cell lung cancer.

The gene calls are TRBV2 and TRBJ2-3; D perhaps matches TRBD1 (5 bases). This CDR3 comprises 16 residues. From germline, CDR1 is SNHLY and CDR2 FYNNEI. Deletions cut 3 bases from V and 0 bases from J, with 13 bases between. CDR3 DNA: TGTGCCAGCAGTGAGTTGGACACAAGAAGCACAGATACGCAGTATTTT. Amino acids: CASSELDTRSTDTQYF.

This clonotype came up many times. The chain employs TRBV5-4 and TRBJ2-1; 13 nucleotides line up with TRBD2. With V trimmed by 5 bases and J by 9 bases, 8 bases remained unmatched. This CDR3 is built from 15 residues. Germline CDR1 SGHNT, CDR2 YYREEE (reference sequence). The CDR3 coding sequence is TGTGCCAGCAGTATCGGACTAGCGGGAGTTGTTGAGCAGTTCTTC. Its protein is CASSIGLAGVVEQFF.